This T cell receptor (beta chain) came from a study of blood T cell repertoires in COVID-19. Grouping used clinical history reported by participants in a survey and questionnaire. Two negative PCRs, clearance, or symptom resolution had been documented for recovered Cohort 3 donors. Germline CDR1 is LGHNT and CDR2 is FRNRAP. The CDR3 is 17 amino acids. J lost 4 bases, V lost 0 bases, and 9 bases had no gene match. Profiling relied on immunoSEQ multiplex PCR, and the TCRdb table lists in-frame clones only, not all of them. The data show about 500,000 clones, 87% seen once. Specimen: PBMCs or T cells enriched from blood (not recorded which). The chain links TRBV12-5 to TRBJ2-5; TRBD1 agrees at 9 bases. The TCR was taken from a young woman who had recovered from COVID-19. The DNA of the CDR3 is TGTGCTAGTGGTTTGGTATTAGGAGGACAGGGGACAGAGACCCAGTACTTC. This sequence encodes CASGLVLGGQGTETQYF. The full variable domain, its missing parts supplied by reference TRBV12-5 and TRBJ2-5, is DARVTQTPRHKVTEMGQEVTMRCQPILGHNTVFWYRQTMMQGLELLAYFRNRAPLDDSGMPKDRFSAEMPDATLATLKIQPSEPRDSAVYFCASGLVLGGQGTETQYFGPGTRLLVL.